The 12 T cell receptor beta chains listed next were all sequenced from one sample in a study of monozygotic twins with inflammatory bowel disease. TCRdb re-called the 5' RACE reads and gives one entry per CDR3 protein, without DNA. The sample features approximately 340,000 distinct CDR3 sequences, with 2% to 2.5% in its top ten. The material sequenced was blood. The receptors originated from a human donor with ulcerative colitis or Crohn's disease, or a healthy co-twin of an affected twin (not recorded which).

The chain joins TRBV4-1 to TRBJ2-7; no DNA is available, so the TRBD2 call from TCRdb remains unchecked. This CDR3 is 16 amino acids long. Germline assignment: CDR1 MGHRA and CDR2 YSYEKL. This CDR3 reads CASSQDSGRPSYEQYF.

The rearrangement uses TRBV5-4 and TRBJ2-1; TCRdb's D call of TRBD1 is untestable without DNA. The length of the CDR3 is 14 residues. The germline gives CDR1 SGHNT, CDR2 YYREEE (reference sequence). This CDR3 reads CASSSAYRDGEQFF.

CDR3 in amino acids: CSVRDQGNQPQHF. The rearrangement links TRBV29-1 to TRBJ1-5. The CDR3 runs to 13 residues. Germline V gives CDR1 SQVTM, CDR2 ANQGSEA.

The chain links TRBV7-2 to TRBJ2-1. The germline V gene has CDR1 SGHTA and CDR2 FQGNSA. The CDR3 is made up of 14 amino acids. The CDR3 region is CASSLRSQYNEQFF.

This rearrangement joins TRBV7-9 to TRBJ2-7; TCRdb selects TRBD1, and the lack of DNA leaves this call unchecked. CDR1 is SEHNR, CDR2 FQNEAQ, per germline (reference sequence). The CDR3 sequence is 16 residues long. The CDR3 spells CASSPTTGPDSYEQYF.

V usage is TRBV7-2 and J usage is TRBJ2-7; lacking DNA, the TRBD1 call made by TCRdb goes unchecked. CDR1 SGHTA and CDR2 FQGNSA come from the germline V gene. The CDR3 contains 14 residues. This chain's CDR3 is CASSLPRVGYEQYF.

The chain links TRBV7-9 to TRBJ2-2; TCRdb reports TRBD1, a call that lacks DNA to check it against. Germline CDR1 is SEHNR and CDR2 is FQNEAQ (reference sequence). The CDR3 contains 17 residues. CDR3 loop: CASSSGGGAGNTGELFF.

CDR3 amino acids: CASRGPRAIGSWQETQYF. The chain is built from TRBV27 and TRBJ2-5; TCRdb's D gene call, TRBD2, goes unchecked for lack of DNA. There are 18 residues in the CDR3. The V gene's germline CDR1 is MNHEY and CDR2 SMNVEV (reference sequence).

The chain's CDR3 is CSVEDRRLGADTQYF. V is TRBV29-1 and J is TRBJ2-3; checking the TCRdb D call of TRBD2 is not possible without DNA. CDR3 length: 15 amino acids. Germline assignment: CDR1 SQVTM and CDR2 ANQGSEA.

The chain combines TRBV18 with TRBJ2-5. Germline-derived CDR1 and CDR2 are KGHSH and LQKENI. The CDR3 spans 14 residues. CDR3 sequence: CASSNPWPRETQYF.

The chain employs TRBV11-2 and TRBJ2-2. CDR1 SGHAT and CDR2 FQNNGV come from the germline V gene. The CDR3 length is 16 residues. The CDR3 loop reads CASRRIFDENTGELFF.

The chain joins TRBV20-1 to TRBJ2-2; the TCRdb D gene call, TRBD1, has no DNA to confirm it. This CDR3 is 14 amino acids long. Per the germline V gene, CDR1 is DFQATT and CDR2 is SNEGSKA (reference sequence). The CDR3 region is CSAPPGHYTGELFF.